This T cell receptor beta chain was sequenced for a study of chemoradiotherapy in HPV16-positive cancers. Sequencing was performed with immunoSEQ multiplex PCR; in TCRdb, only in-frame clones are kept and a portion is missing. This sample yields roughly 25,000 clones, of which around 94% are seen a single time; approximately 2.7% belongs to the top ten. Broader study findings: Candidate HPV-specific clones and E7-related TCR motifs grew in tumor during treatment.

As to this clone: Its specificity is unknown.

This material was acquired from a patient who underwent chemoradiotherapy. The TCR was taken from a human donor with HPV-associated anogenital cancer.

CDR3 bases: TGTGCCAGCGAAGGTTCCCCCCTCTCCTACGAGCAGTACTTC. As protein: CASEGSPLSYEQYF. This chain connects TRBV2 to TRBJ2-7; D is undetermined. V was cut by 8 bases and J by 0 bases, with 14 bases left in between. CDR3 length: 14 residues. Germline V gene sequence: CDR1 SNHLY, CDR2 FYNNEI.